One and the same sample provided the 12 T cell receptor beta chains below, sequenced in a study of cytomegalovirus exposure and HLA in healthy donors. 60 Vbeta and 13 Jbeta primers were used in PCR. Profiling relied on immunoSEQ multiplex PCR, and the TCRdb table lists in-frame clones only, not all of them. The data hold 85,000 to 110,000 clones, with more than 75% observed a single time. Specimen: PBMCs. Receptors originate from a young woman in good health and CMV-seropositive.

The gene calls are TRBV12-5 and TRBJ1-3; maybe TRBD1 (6 bases). Germline V lookup: CDR1 LGHNT, CDR2 FRNRAP. The V end lost 6 bases, the J end lost 0 bases, and 12 bases lay between the germline ends. CDR3 length: 15 amino acids. CDR3 coding DNA: TGTGCTAGTGGCGCAGGGGTCAACTCTGGAAACACCATATATTTT. Amino acid sequence: CASGAGVNSGNTIYF.

The rearrangement joins TRBV11-2 to TRBJ1-1; no clear D gene. The CDR3 has 17 amino acids. V lost 1 base to trimming and J lost 5 bases, with 20 bases between them. Germline values: CDR1 SGHAT, CDR2 FQNNGV. The CDR3 region is CASSLVGSRGSRTEAFF. In DNA form, the CDR3 reads TGTGCCAGCAGCTTAGTCGGGAGCCGGGGAAGTCGAACTGAAGCTTTCTTT.

V and J are TRBV7-2 and TRBJ2-1; 7 nucleotides line up with TRBD1. Germline V gene lookup returns CDR1 SGHTA and CDR2 FQGNSA. Trimming took 5 bases from V and 7 from J; bases not matched to a gene: 8. The CDR3 has 14 amino acids. The CDR3 nucleotides are TGTGCCAGCAGCACCGACAGGGTTGTAAATGAGCAGTTCTTC. Translation gives CASSTDRVVNEQFF.

The CDR3 loop is CASGRRTGNGYTF. The CDR3 DNA follows: TGTGCCAGCGGCCGCCGGACAGGGAACGGCTACACCTTC. This chain joins TRBV7-2 and TRBJ1-2; 8 bases fit TRBD1. Looked up from germline, CDR1 is SGHTA and CDR2 is FQGNSA. CDR3 length: 13 amino acids. V trimming: 8 bases; J trimming: 8 bases; junction bases outside the gene matches: 10.

The J gene is TRBJ2-6, the V gene TRBV7-3; D ambiguous. Trimming removed 1 base at V and 2 bases at J, with 12 bases between. There are 17 residues in the CDR3. Germline values: CDR1 SGHTA, CDR2 FQGTGA. The CDR3 sequence is CASSLSWRKTGANVLTF. In DNA form, the CDR3 reads TGTGCCAGCAGCTTAAGTTGGCGGAAAACTGGGGCCAACGTCCTGACTTTC.

V is TRBV11-2 and J is TRBJ2-7; D gene unclear. Germline-derived CDR1 and CDR2 are SGHAT and FQNNGV. The germline V and J ends were trimmed by 1 base and 3 bases, with 10 bases remaining between them. CDR3 size: 14 residues. The CDR3 sequence is CASSLVLANYEQYF. The CDR3 region has the DNA TGTGCCAGCAGCTTAGTTTTGGCCAACTACGAGCAGTACTTC.

This chain connects TRBV10-3 to TRBJ2-5; 8 positions agree with TRBD2. CDR1 and CDR2 from the germline V gene are ENHRY and SYGVKD. J gave up 0 bases and V 11 bases, and 8 bases lay outside the gene matches. CDR3 length: 14 amino acids. CDR3 nucleotide sequence: TGTGCCTCCGGGGGGGCCCAAGACCAAGAGACCCAGTACTTC. Its translation is CASGGAQDQETQYF.

The chain has TRBV5-1 and TRBJ1-3; a possible D gene is TRBD1 (6 bases). The CDR3 extends over 15 amino acids. The V and J ends lost 4 bases and 1 base respectively, with 12 bases between them. Per germline, CDR1 SGHRS and CDR2 YFSETQ. CDR3 loop: CASSLKQGSGNTIYF. The DNA of the CDR3 is TGCGCCAGCAGCCTAAAACAGGGATCTGGAAACACCATATATTTT.

Only a few counts were recorded for this clone. V is TRBV7-6 and J is TRBJ2-7; D perhaps matches TRBD2 (6 bases). This CDR3 is 14 amino acids long. The germline V gene has CDR1 SGHVS and CDR2 FNYEAQ. V dropped 5 bases and J dropped 3 bases, with 14 bases sitting between them. CDR3 sequence: CASSQPAGSYEQYF. The CDR3 bases are TGTGCCAGCAGCCAACCCGCGGGAAGCTACGAGCAGTACTTC.

The gene calls are TRBV2 and TRBJ2-7; 13 bases are shared with TRBD2. This CDR3 is built from 17 residues. Germline values: CDR1 SNHLY, CDR2 FYNNEI. Trimming removed 3 bases from V and 4 bases from J; junction bases left unmatched: 9. The DNA of the CDR3 is TGTGCCAGCAGTGATAATCCGGGACTAGCGGGATATTACGAGCAGTACTTC. Its translation is CASSDNPGLAGYYEQYF.

V and J are TRBV28 and TRBJ1-2; 9 positions match TRBD1. The junction had 9 bases not matched to a gene; V was cut back by 5 bases and J by 2 bases. CDR1 MDHEN and CDR2 SYDVKM come from the germline V gene. CDR3 length: 16 amino acids. CDR3: CASSLSLGTGNYGYTF. CDR3 nucleotide sequence: TGTGCCAGCAGTCTCAGCCTTGGGACAGGGAACTATGGCTACACCTTC.

This clone has only a few counts. The CDR3: CASTNGQNEQYF. For the CDR3, the DNA is TGTGCCAGCACCAATGGGCAGAACGAGCAGTACTTC. The V gene is TRBV7-9, the J gene TRBJ2-7; unclear D gene. CDR3 size: 12 residues. Germline-derived CDR1 and CDR2 are SEHNR and FQNEAQ (reference sequence). The ends were cut back, 7 bases at V and 5 bases at J, with 12 bases in the middle.